Shown below are 16 T cell receptor beta chains from a single sample sequenced in a study of cytomegalovirus exposure and HLA in healthy donors. With 60 Vbeta and 13 Jbeta primers, the PCR was carried out. The method was immunoSEQ multiplex PCR; TCRdb's version includes in-frame clones alone and lacks a portion of them. The sample yields about 190,000 clones, 78% seen once. Material: PBMCs. The source of these receptors is a woman in her twenties or thirties in good health and CMV-seropositive.

A word on this clone: The junction departs from the called germline gene at one end, perhaps through a read error. The chain is built from TRBV7-7 and TRBJ2-2; no clear D. Germline lookup yields CDR1 SSHAT and CDR2 FNYEAQ (reference sequence). The CDR3 extends over 14 amino acids. Here the CDR3 reads CASSLARQTGELFF. The CDR3, as DNA: TGTGCTAGCAGCTTAGCTCGTCAGACCGGGGAGCTGTTTTTT.

Written as DNA, the CDR3 is TGCGCCAGCAGCCAAGAGGGCGGGGGGGCCGTTATGGAGACCCAGTACTTC. This encodes CASSQEGGGAVMETQYF. The V and J genes are TRBV4-3 and TRBJ2-5; 9 bases fit TRBD2. CDR3 length: 17 amino acids. With V trimmed by 0 bases and J by 5 bases, 10 bases remained unmatched. The germline CDR1 and CDR2 sequences are LGHNA and YSLEER.

V gene TRBV6-5 combines with J gene TRBJ1-1; D is possibly TRBD1 (5 bases). Germline V gene data show CDR1 as MNHEY and CDR2 as SVGAGI. Trimming took 8 bases from V and 3 from J, leaving 13 bases between them. The CDR3 sequence is 13 residues long. The CDR3 DNA is TGTGCCAGCTCCCCCAGGGATGACACTGAAGCTTTCTTT. It encodes CASSPRDDTEAFF.

The gene calls are TRBV6-5 and TRBJ2-3; 8 nucleotides align to TRBD2. V gave up 6 bases and J gave up 6 bases; unmatched junction bases: 11. There are 15 residues in the CDR3. Germline CDR1 reads MNHEY; CDR2 reads SVGAGI. This CDR3 reads CASSPTSGTGDTQYF. In nucleotides, the CDR3 is TGTGCCAGCAGCCCTACTAGCGGCACTGGGGATACGCAGTATTTT.

V is TRBV19 and J is TRBJ2-1, with unresolved D. V gave up 1 base and J gave up 4 bases, with 11 bases separating them. The CDR3 sequence is 15 residues long. Germline CDR1 and CDR2: LNHDA and SQIVND (reference sequence). The CDR3 here is CASSIVVARYNEQFF. CDR3 nucleotide sequence: TGTGCCAGTAGTATAGTGGTAGCCAGATACAATGAGCAGTTCTTC.

V and J are TRBV18 and TRBJ2-7; TRBD2 matches 13 bases. This CDR3 is built from 18 residues. The ends lost 1 base at V and 2 bases at J; junction bases unmatched: 8. Germline V gene lookup returns CDR1 KGHSH and CDR2 LQKENI. The CDR3 region is CASSPLRTSGSAPYEQYF. CDR3 bases: TGTGCCAGCTCACCACTAAGGACTAGCGGGAGTGCCCCCTACGAGCAGTACTTC.

The CDR3 DNA follows: TGTGCCAGCAGCTTGGGGACAGGGGGTAATCAGCCCCAGCATTTT. Its translation is CASSLGTGGNQPQHF. This chain connects TRBV5-6 to TRBJ1-5; 10 bases agree with TRBD1. V dropped 0 bases and J dropped 4; count of bases not matched to a gene: 1. Germline CDR1 and CDR2: SGHDT and YYEEEE. The CDR3 consists of 15 residues.

The chain employs TRBV4-2 and TRBJ1-2; tentative D call: TRBD1 (6 bases). Germline lookup yields CDR1 LGHNA and CDR2 YNFKEQ. CDR3 size: 16 residues. Trimming stripped 2 bases from V and 4 bases from J, with 17 bases between. The CDR3 sequence: CASSQTRPGRGYGYTF. CDR3 sequence (DNA): TGTGCCAGCAGCCAAACCCGACCGGGCAGGGGCTATGGCTACACCTTC.

This chain connects TRBV5-4 to TRBJ1-2; unclear D gene. The CDR3 runs to 13 residues. Trimming shortened V by 0 bases and J by 5 bases, and 8 bases separated the two germline ends. In germline, CDR1 is SGHNT, CDR2 YYREEE (reference sequence). The CDR3 here is CASSLGAQYGYTF. The DNA of the CDR3 is TGTGCCAGCAGCTTGGGGGCTCAATATGGCTACACCTTC.

CDR3 DNA sequence: TGCAGCGTCGTCACAGGGGTTCAGAACACCGGGGAGCTGTTTTTT. Translating gives CSVVTGVQNTGELFF. The V call is TRBV29-1, the J call TRBJ2-2, with 7 bases lining up with TRBD1. The CDR3 consists of 15 residues. Trimming took 6 bases from V and 1 from J; bases not matched to a gene: 8. Germline CDR1 is SQVTM and CDR2 is ANQGSEA.

The chain links TRBV7-9 to TRBJ1-4; D not certain. The germline CDR1 and CDR2 sequences are SEHNR and FQNEAQ (reference sequence). This CDR3 comprises 16 residues. Trimming removed 5 bases at V and 4 bases at J, with 17 bases between. This CDR3 is CASSGGRMGINEKLFF. The CDR3 nucleotides are TGTGCCAGCAGCGGAGGGCGGATGGGCATTAATGAAAAACTGTTTTTT.

The chain joins TRBV15 to TRBJ2-2; D might be TRBD2 (7 bases). CDR3 length equals 14 residues. The V gene's germline CDR1 is LNHNV and CDR2 YYDKDF (reference sequence). Trimming removed 2 bases at V and 5 bases at J, with 9 bases between. The CDR3 loop is CATSRRGGTGELFF. The CDR3, as DNA: TGTGCCACCAGCAGAAGGGGGGGGACCGGGGAGCTGTTTTTT.

The chain carries TRBV7-9 and TRBJ2-7; D may be TRBD2 (6 bases). Germline V gene lookup returns CDR1 SEHNR and CDR2 FQNEAQ (reference sequence). The CDR3 totals 14 residues. V shed 5 bases and J shed 2 bases, with 13 bases lying between them. CDR3 residues: CASSPIGGAYEQYF. Written as DNA, the CDR3 is TGTGCCAGCAGCCCTATCGGAGGGGCCTACGAGCAGTACTTC.

The chain joins TRBV13 to TRBJ1-3, with unresolved D. V was trimmed by 3 bases and J by 2 bases, leaving 8 bases between them. CDR3 size: 14 residues. Germline CDR1 reads PRHDT; CDR2 reads FYEKMQ (reference sequence). The chain's CDR3 is CASSLLSTGNTIYF. The CDR3, as DNA: TGTGCCAGCAGCTTGCTATCCACTGGAAACACCATATATTTT.

The rearrangement uses TRBV5-1 and TRBJ1-3; the D gene is possibly TRBD1 (5 bases). The germline gives CDR1 SGHRS, CDR2 YFSETQ. With 3 bases removed from V and 1 base from J, the gap between germline ends came to 8 bases. The CDR3 consists of 14 residues. In DNA form, the CDR3 reads TGCGCCAGCAGCTCCGGGGGTTCTGGAAACACCATATATTTT. Its translation is CASSSGGSGNTIYF.

The chain combines TRBV25-1 with TRBJ1-1, with a tentative D call TRBD1 (6 bases). The CDR3 contains 15 residues. V gave up 1 base and J gave up 2 bases, with 11 bases separating them. Germline assignment: CDR1 MGHDK and CDR2 SYGVNS. This chain's CDR3 is CASSEWVQGNTEAFF. DNA of the CDR3: TGTGCCAGCAGTGAATGGGTACAGGGAAACACTGAAGCTTTCTTT.